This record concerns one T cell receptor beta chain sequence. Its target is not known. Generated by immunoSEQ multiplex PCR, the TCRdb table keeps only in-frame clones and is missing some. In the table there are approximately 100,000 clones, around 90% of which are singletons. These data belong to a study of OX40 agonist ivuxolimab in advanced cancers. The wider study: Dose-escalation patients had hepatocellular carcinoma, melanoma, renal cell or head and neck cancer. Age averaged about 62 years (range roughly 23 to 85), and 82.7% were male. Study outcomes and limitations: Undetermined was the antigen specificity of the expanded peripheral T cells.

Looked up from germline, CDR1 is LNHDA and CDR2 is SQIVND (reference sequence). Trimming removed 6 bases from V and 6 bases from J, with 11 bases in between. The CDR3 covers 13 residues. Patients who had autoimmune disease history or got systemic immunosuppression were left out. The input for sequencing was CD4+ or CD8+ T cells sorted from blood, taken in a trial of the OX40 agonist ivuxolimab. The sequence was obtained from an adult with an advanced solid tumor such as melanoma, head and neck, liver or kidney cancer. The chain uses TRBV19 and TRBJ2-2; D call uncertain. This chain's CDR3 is CASSPDRSGELFF. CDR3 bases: TGTGCCAGTAGCCCCGATAGATCCGGGGAGCTGTTTTTT.